This T cell receptor beta chain is from a study of blood T cell repertoires in COVID-19. Data came from immunoSEQ multiplex PCR; TCRdb stores just in-frame clones and leaves some out. The sample lists 300,000 to 350,000 clones; 88% were seen once. There are 17 residues in the CDR3. V was shortened by 4 bases and J by 7 bases, with 25 bases between the two germline ends. Germline CDR1 LNHNV, CDR2 YYDKDF (reference sequence). Individuals aged roughly 18 to 95 years were recruited from 24 US areas. Participant-given clinical history determined each cohort assignment. Sequenced sample: PBMCs or T cells enriched from blood (not recorded which). This sequence was found in a woman aged 30 to 39 who had been exposed to COVID-19. The chain carries TRBV15 and TRBJ1-2, with a possible D match to TRBD1 (6 bases). CDR3 protein: CATSILRGAGGRSGYTF. CDR3 coding DNA: TGTGCCACCAGCATCCTACGGGGGGCAGGCGGAAGAAGTGGCTACACCTTC.